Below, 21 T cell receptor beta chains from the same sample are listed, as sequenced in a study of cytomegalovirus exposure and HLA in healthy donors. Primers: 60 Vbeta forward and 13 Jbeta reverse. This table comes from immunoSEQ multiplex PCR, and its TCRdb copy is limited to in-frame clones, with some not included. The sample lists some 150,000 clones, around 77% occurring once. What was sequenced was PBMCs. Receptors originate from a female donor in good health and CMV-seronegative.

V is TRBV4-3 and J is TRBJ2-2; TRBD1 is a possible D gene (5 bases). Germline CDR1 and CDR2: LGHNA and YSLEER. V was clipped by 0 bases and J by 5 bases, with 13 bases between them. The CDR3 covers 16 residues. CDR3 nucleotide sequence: TGCGCCAGCAGCCAAGACCCAGGGCTAAATACCGGGGAGCTGTTTTTT. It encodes CASSQDPGLNTGELFF.

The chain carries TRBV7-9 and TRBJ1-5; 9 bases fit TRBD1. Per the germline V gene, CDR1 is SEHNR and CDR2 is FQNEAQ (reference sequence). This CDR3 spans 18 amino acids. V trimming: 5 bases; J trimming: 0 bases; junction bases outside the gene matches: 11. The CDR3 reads CASSLTRTGENSNQPQHF. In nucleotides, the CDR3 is TGTGCCAGCAGCCTCACCAGGACAGGGGAGAATAGCAATCAGCCCCAGCATTTT. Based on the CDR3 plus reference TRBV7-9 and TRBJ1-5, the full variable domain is DTGVSQNPRHKITKRGQNVTFRCDPISEHNRLYWYRQTLGQGPEFLTYFQNEAQLEKSRLLSDRFSAERPKGSFSTLEIQRTEQGDSAMYLCASSLTRTGENSNQPQHFGDGTRLSIL.

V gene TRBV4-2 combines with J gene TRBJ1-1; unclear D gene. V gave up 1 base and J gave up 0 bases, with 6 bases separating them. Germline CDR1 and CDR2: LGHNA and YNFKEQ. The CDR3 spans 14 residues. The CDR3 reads CASSQVELNTEAFF. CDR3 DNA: TGTGCCAGCAGCCAAGTTGAGCTGAACACTGAAGCTTTCTTT.

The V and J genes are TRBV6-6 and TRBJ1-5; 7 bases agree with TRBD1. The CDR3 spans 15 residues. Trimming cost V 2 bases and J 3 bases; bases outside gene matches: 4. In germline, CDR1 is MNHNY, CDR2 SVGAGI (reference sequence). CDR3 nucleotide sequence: TGTGCCAGCAGTTACCGGGACAGATCCAATCAGCCCCAGCATTTT. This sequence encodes CASSYRDRSNQPQHF.

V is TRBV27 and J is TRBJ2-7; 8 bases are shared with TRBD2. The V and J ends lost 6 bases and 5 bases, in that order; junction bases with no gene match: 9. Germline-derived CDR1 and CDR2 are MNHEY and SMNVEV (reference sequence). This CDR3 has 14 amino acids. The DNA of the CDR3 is TGTGCCAGCAGCTCCCAGGGACTAGTGAACGAGCAGTACTTC. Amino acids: CASSSQGLVNEQYF.

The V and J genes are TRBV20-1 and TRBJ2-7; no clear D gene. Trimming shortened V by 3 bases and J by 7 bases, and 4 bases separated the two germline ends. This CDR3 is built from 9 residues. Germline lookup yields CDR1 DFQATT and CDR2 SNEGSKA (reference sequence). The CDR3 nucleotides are TGCAGTGCTAGTCAGGAGCAGTACTTC. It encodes CSASQEQYF.

The CDR3 here is CASRPGLAGQTKTGELFF. Written as DNA, the CDR3 is TGCGCCAGCCGACCGGGACTAGCGGGCCAAACAAAAACCGGGGAGCTGTTTTTT. V usage is TRBV5-1 and J usage is TRBJ2-2; TRBD2 matches at 12 bases. J gave up 5 bases and V 7 bases, and 15 bases lay outside the gene matches. CDR1 SGHRS and CDR2 YFSETQ come from the germline V gene. The CDR3 has 18 amino acids.

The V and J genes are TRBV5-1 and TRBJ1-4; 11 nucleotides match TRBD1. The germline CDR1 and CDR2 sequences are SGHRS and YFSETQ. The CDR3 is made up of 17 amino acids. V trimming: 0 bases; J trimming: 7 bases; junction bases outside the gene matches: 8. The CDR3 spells CASSLAGTGGASEKLFF. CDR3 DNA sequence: TGCGCCAGCAGCTTGGCCGGGACAGGGGGGGCGTCTGAAAAACTGTTTTTT.

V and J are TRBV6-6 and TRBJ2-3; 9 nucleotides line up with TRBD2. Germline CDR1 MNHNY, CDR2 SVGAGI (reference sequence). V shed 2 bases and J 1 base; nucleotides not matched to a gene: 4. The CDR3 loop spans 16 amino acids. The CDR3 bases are TGTGCCAGCAGTTACGGATCTAGCGGGGGCACAGATACGCAGTATTTT. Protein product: CASSYGSSGGTDTQYF.

Here the CDR3 reads CAISQLAGDNEQFF. CDR3 bases: TGTGCCATCAGTCAGCTAGCGGGCGACAATGAGCAGTTCTTC. The chain employs TRBV10-3 and TRBJ2-1, with TRBD2 matching over 8 bases. This CDR3 contains 14 residues. The germline gives CDR1 ENHRY, CDR2 SYGVKD. Unmatched junction bases numbered 5, after V lost 5 bases and J lost 5 bases.

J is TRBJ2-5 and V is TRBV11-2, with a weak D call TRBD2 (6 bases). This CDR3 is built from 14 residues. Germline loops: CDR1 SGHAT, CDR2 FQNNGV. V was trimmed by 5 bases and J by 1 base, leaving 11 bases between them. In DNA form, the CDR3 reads TGTGCCAGCAGCGGATTAGCGGCCCAAGAGACCCAGTACTTC. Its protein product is CASSGLAAQETQYF.

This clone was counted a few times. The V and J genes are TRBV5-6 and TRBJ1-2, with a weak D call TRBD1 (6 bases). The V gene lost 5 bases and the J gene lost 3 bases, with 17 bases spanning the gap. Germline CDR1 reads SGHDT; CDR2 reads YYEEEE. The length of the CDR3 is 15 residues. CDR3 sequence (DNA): TGTGCCAGCAGTCACCCGGACAGCTACTACTATGGCTACACCTTC. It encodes CASSHPDSYYYGYTF.

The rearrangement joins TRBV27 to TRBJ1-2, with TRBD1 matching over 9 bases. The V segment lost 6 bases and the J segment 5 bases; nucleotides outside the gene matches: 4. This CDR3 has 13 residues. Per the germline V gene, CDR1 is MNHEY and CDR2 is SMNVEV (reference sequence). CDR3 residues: CASRPGQGYGYTF. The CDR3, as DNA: TGTGCCAGCAGACCGGGACAGGGATATGGCTACACCTTC.

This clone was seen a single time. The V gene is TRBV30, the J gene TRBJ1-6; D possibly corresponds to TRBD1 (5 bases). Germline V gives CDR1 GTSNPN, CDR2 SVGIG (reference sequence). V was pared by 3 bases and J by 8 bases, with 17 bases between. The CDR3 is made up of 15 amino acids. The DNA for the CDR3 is TGTGCCTGGAGCACCCTCGGGGAGGGGTATTCACCCCTCCACTTT. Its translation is CAWSTLGEGYSPLHF.

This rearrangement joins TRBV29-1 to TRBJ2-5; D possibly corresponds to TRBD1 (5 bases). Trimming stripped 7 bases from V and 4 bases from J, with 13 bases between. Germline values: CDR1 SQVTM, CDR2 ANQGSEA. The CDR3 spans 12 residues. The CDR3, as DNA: TGCAGCGGTATGGCAGGGCGAGAGACCCAGTACTTC. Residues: CSGMAGRETQYF.

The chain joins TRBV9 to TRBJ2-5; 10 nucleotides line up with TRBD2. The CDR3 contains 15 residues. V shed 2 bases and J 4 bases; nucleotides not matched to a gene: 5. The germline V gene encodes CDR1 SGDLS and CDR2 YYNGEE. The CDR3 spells CASSVSPSGGETQYF. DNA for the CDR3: TGTGCCAGCAGCGTGAGCCCTAGCGGGGGAGAGACCCAGTACTTC.

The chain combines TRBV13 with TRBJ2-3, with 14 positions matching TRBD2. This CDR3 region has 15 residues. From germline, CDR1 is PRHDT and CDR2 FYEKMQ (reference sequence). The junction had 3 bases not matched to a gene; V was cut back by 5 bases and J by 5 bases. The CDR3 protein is CASSRLAGGRDTQYF. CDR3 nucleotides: TGTGCCAGCAGCCGACTAGCGGGGGGGCGAGATACGCAGTATTTT.

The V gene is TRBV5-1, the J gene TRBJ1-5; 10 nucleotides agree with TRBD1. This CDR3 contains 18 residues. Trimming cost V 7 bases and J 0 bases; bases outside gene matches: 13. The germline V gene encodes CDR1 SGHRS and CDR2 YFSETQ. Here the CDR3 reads CASGGTGTGEYSNQPQHF. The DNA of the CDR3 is TGCGCCAGCGGGGGTACCGGGACAGGGGAGTATAGCAATCAGCCCCAGCATTTT.

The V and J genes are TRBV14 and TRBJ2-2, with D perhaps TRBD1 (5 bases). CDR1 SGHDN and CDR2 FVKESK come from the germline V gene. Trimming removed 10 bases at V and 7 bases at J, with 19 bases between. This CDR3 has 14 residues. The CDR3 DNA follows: TGTGCCACCCGCCCCGGGCAGGGTGTCGGGGAGCTGTTTTTT. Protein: CATRPGQGVGELFF.

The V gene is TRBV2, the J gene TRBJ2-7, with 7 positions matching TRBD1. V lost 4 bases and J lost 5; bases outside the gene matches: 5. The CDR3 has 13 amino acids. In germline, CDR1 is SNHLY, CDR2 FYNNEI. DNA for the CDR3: TGTGCCAGCAGTGGACAGGGAGTCAACGAGCAGTACTTC. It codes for CASSGQGVNEQYF. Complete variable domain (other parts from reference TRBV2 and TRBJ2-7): EPEVTQTPSHQVTQMGQEVILRCVPISNHLYFYWYRQILGQKVEFLVSFYNNEISEKSEIFDDQFSVERPDGSNFTLKIRSTKLEDSAMYFCASSGQGVNEQYFGPGTRLTVT.

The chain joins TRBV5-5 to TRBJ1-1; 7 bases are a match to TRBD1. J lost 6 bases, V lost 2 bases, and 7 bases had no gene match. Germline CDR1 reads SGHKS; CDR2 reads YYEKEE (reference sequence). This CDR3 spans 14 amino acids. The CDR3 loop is CASSLSGQPAEAFF. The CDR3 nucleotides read TGTGCCAGCAGCTTATCGGGACAGCCTGCTGAAGCTTTCTTT.